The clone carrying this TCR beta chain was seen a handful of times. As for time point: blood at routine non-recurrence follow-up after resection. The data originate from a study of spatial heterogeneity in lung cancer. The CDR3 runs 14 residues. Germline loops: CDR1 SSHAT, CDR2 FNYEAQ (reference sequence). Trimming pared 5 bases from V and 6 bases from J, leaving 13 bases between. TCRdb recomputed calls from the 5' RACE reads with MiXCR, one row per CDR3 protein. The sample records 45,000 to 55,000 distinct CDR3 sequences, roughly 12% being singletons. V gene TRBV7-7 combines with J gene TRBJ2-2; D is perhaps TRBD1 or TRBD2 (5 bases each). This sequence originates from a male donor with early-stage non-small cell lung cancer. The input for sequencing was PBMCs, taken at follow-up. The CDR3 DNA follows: TGTGCCAGCAGCCCGACCGTGGGGGCCGGGGAGCTGTTTTTT. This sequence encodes CASSPTVGAGELFF.